These T cell receptor beta chains were read from a single sample in a study of OX40 agonist ivuxolimab in advanced cancers. Measured with immunoSEQ multiplex PCR; TCRdb has only the in-frame clones, and not every one. The sample contains roughly 75,000 clones, 86% of which appear only once. The sample was CD4+ or CD8+ T cells sorted from blood, taken in a trial of the OX40 agonist ivuxolimab. These TCRs come from an adult with an advanced solid tumor such as melanoma, head and neck, liver or kidney cancer. The CDR3 runs from the conserved cysteine through the conserved F or W. The order of the fields is J gene, D gene, clone size, V gene, CDR3 protein, CDR3 DNA. A D gene is named only where the DNA matches it firmly. Some rows have no size entry. The others give once, few or many, or a class for an expanded clone.

TRBJ2-2 TRBD1 NA TRBV4-3 CASSQTGGRATGELFF TGCGCCAGCAGCCAAACAGGGGGCAGGGCCACCGGGGAGCTGTTTTTT
TRBJ2-3 NA NA TRBV7-3 CASSPTRASTDTQYF TGTGCCAGCAGCCCCACCCGGGCGAGCACAGATACGCAGTATTTT
TRBJ2-5 NA few TRBV9 CASSVWEQETQYF TGTGCCAGCAGCGTCTGGGAACAAGAGACCCAGTACTTC
TRBJ1-2 TRBD1 NA TRBV28 CASSLAGQGVHGYTF TGTGCCAGCAGTTTAGCGGGACAGGGGGTTCATGGCTACACCTTC
TRBJ1-6 NA NA TRBV4-1 CASSPVHRLYNSPLHF TGCGCCAGCAGCCCGGTGCACAGACTCTATAATTCACCCCTCCACTTT
TRBJ2-1 NA NA TRBV21-1 CARKSGDRVGYNEQFF TGTGCCAGAAAAAGCGGGGACAGGGTGGGCTACAATGAGCAGTTCTTC
TRBJ1-4 NA NA TRBV5-1 CASSLTGATNEKLFF TGCGCCAGCAGCTTGACCGGGGCAACTAATGAAAAACTGTTTTTT
TRBJ2-5 NA NA TRBV18 CASSLPGQPQETQYF TGTGCCAGCTCACTCCCCGGACAGCCCCAAGAGACCCAGTACTTC
TRBJ2-7 TRBD2 NA TRBV19 CASSLARTSAYYEQYF TGTGCCAGTAGCCTCGCGCGGACTAGCGCCTACTACGAGCAGTACTTC
TRBJ2-7 NA few TRBV7-2 CASSFGFYEQYF TGTGCCAGCAGCTTCGGGTTCTACGAGCAGTACTTC
TRBJ1-6 NA NA TRBV6-6 CASGSYNSPLHF TGTGCCAGCGGCTCCTATAATTCACCCCTCCACTTT
TRBJ1-5 NA NA TRBV23-1 CASRQYSNQPQHF TGCGCCAGCCGACAGTATAGCAATCAGCCCCAGCATTTT
TRBJ1-2 NA few TRBV5-6 CASSLRAEGGYTF TGTGCCAGCAGCTTGCGGGCAGAAGGGGGCTACACCTTC
TRBJ1-6 TRBD1 NA TRBV27 CATRQGNLVSPLHF TGTGCCACACGACAGGGGAATTTGGTTTCACCCCTCCACTTT
TRBJ2-5 TRBD2 NA TRBV5-1 CASSLAASSGQETQYF TGCGCCAGCAGCTTGGCCGCGTCTAGCGGCCAAGAGACCCAGTACTTC
TRBJ2-3 NA NA TRBV5-3 CARSLRGDRSTDTQYF TGTGCCAGAAGCCTGCGCGGGGATAGATCGACAGATACGCAGTATTTT
TRBJ2-1 TRBD2 NA TRBV5-4 CASSFGGGSYNEQFF TGTGCCAGCAGCTTTGGCGGGGGCTCCTACAATGAGCAGTTCTTC
TRBJ1-2 NA NA TRBV11-2 CASSLDLAGLYGYTF TGTGCCAGCAGCTTAGATCTGGCAGGACTCTATGGCTACACCTTC
TRBJ2-7 TRBD1 NA TRBV6-5 CASSQRTGGEQYF TGTGCCAGCAGTCAACGGACAGGAGGCGAGCAGTACTTC
TRBJ2-4 NA NA TRBV28 CASRDVYPKNIQYF TGTGCCAGCAGGGACGTGTATCCCAAAAACATTCAGTACTTC
TRBJ1-6 NA NA TRBV5-4 CASSPQGSNSPLHF TGTGCCAGCAGCCCCCAGGGCTCGAATTCACCCCTCCACTTT
TRBJ1-5 NA NA TRBV4-2 CASSPFFEGNQPQHF TGTGCCAGCAGCCCGTTCTTCGAGGGGAATCAGCCCCAGCATTTT
TRBJ1-1 TRBD1 NA TRBV4-1 CASSPPRHLQGSMNTEAFF TGCGCCAGCAGCCCCCCACGACATTTACAGGGGTCCATGAACACTGAAGCTTTCTTT
TRBJ2-2 TRBD2 NA TRBV19 CASSGGGAGTGELFF TGTGCCAGTAGTGGCGGGGGGGCCGGCACCGGGGAGCTGTTTTTT
TRBJ1-1 TRBD1 NA TRBV11-3 CARTSGQGRTHTEAFF TGTGCCAGGACCTCCGGACAGGGAAGAACCCACACTGAAGCTTTCTTT
TRBJ2-5 NA NA TRBV29-1 CSVEDTARVRKTQYF TGCAGCGTTGAAGATACAGCCAGGGTGCGGAAGACCCAGTACTTC
TRBJ2-3 TRBD2 NA TRBV7-6 CASSLRLAGASRKDTQYF TGTGCCAGCAGCTTAAGGCTAGCGGGGGCCTCGAGGAAAGATACGCAGTATTTT
TRBJ1-2 NA NA TRBV6-1 CASSPTVNYGYTF TGTGCCAGCTCCCCGACCGTAAACTATGGCTACACCTTC
TRBJ1-4 TRBD1 once TRBV10-3 CAISERGQGDEKLFF TGTGCCATCAGTGAGAGGGGACAGGGGGATGAAAAACTGTTTTTT
TRBJ1-2 TRBD1 once TRBV7-7 CASSLARDSLWERYGYTF TGTGCTAGCAGCTTAGCGCGGGACAGTCTTTGGGAAAGGTATGGCTACACCTTC
TRBJ2-3 NA NA TRBV6-5 CASSSGLTTDTQYF TGTGCCAGCAGCTCGGGACTTACGACAGATACGCAGTATTTT
TRBJ2-7 NA NA TRBV29-1 CSVGDTYEQYF TGCAGCGTGGGGGATACCTACGAGCAGTACTTC
TRBJ2-6 NA once TRBV28 CASSIGDNSGANVLTF TGTGCCAGCAGCATAGGGGATAACTCTGGGGCCAACGTCCTGACTTTC
TRBJ2-5 NA NA TRBV7-7 CASSPTGHQGETQYF TGTGCCAGCAGCCCCACGGGACACCAGGGGGAGACCCAGTACTTC
TRBJ2-5 TRBD1 NA TRBV27 CASSITGAQETQYF TGTGCCAGCAGTATAACAGGGGCACAAGAGACCCAGTACTTC
TRBJ1-2 TRBD1 NA TRBV2 CASRALWTGGLYGYTF TGTGCCAGCAGGGCTTTGTGGACAGGCGGACTTTATGGCTACACCTTC
TRBJ2-1 TRBD1 NA TRBV11-2 CASSQGVGRQGANEQFF TGTGCCAGCAGCCAAGGGGTGGGGCGGCAGGGGGCGAATGAGCAGTTCTTC
TRBJ2-3 TRBD2 few TRBV11-2 CASSLTTVRTRVVDTQYF TGTGCCAGCAGCTTAACGACGGTCAGGACTAGAGTGGTTGATACGCAGTATTTT
TRBJ1-3 NA once TRBV28 CASSRAGDGNTIYF TGTGCCAGCAGTCGGGCAGGGGATGGAAACACCATATATTTT
TRBJ1-5 NA NA TRBV7-9 CASSPDWDSNQPQHF TGTGCCAGCAGCCCCGACTGGGACAGCAATCAGCCCCAGCATTTT
TRBJ1-6 TRBD1 NA TRBV28 CASSSWDRLKPLNSPLHF TGTGCCAGCAGTAGCTGGGACAGACTTAAGCCTCTTAATTCACCCCTCCACTTT
TRBJ2-3 NA NA TRBV7-3 CASSPVVGTDTQYF TGTGCCAGCAGCCCGGTGGTGGGGACAGATACGCAGTATTTT
TRBJ2-3 NA NA TRBV9 CASSVEGGTDTQYF TGTGCCAGCAGCGTAGAGGGAGGTACAGATACGCAGTATTTT
TRBJ2-7 TRBD1 NA TRBV27 CASSSNRGYYEQYF TGTGCCAGCAGTTCCAACAGGGGGTACTACGAGCAGTACTTC
TRBJ2-1 NA NA TRBV18 CASSILEGHYNEQFF TGTGCCAGCTCTATCCTCGAGGGGCACTACAATGAGCAGTTCTTC
TRBJ2-1 TRBD1 NA TRBV6-6 CASSQSDRGYEQFF TGTGCCAGCAGTCAATCGGACAGGGGTTATGAGCAGTTCTTC
TRBJ2-2 NA NA TRBV25-1 CASGNPVGDTGELFF TGTGCCAGCGGCAACCCAGTTGGGGACACCGGGGAGCTGTTTTTT
TRBJ2-3 NA NA TRBV28 CASSPETGVRTDTQYF TGTGCCAGCAGCCCCGAGACAGGCGTTCGCACAGATACGCAGTATTTT
TRBJ1-1 NA NA TRBV19 CASSIRGEAFF TGTGCCAGTAGTATTCGGGGGGAAGCTTTCTTT
TRBJ1-4 NA NA TRBV6-1 CASRLLTNEKLFF TGTGCCAGCAGGTTACTAACTAATGAAAAACTGTTTTTT
TRBJ1-3 NA NA TRBV7-3 CASSLTPFSGNTIYF TGTGCCAGCAGCTTAACCCCTTTCTCTGGAAACACCATATATTTT
TRBJ1-1 NA NA TRBV5-1 CASSLSFPGTEAFF TGCGCCAGCAGCTTGTCCTTCCCGGGGACTGAAGCTTTCTTT
TRBJ2-3 TRBD1 NA TRBV7-9 CASSLKWDSFASTDTQYF TGTGCCAGCAGCTTAAAATGGGACAGCTTTGCTAGCACAGATACGCAGTATTTT
TRBJ1-1 NA NA TRBV5-1 CASSFSGGMNTEAFF TGCGCCAGCAGCTTTTCGGGGGGCATGAACACTGAAGCTTTCTTT
TRBJ1-2 NA NA TRBV6-6 CASSYGGQFGYTF TGTGCCAGCAGTTACGGGGGGCAGTTTGGCTACACCTTC
TRBJ1-2 TRBD1 NA TRBV11-2 CASSPGGTGGTDGYTF TGTGCCAGCAGTCCCGGGGGGACAGGGGGCACGGATGGCTACACCTTC
TRBJ2-3 TRBD2 NA TRBV25-1 CASTGFKRGSSDTQYF TGTGCCAGCACAGGGTTCAAGCGGGGGTCTTCAGATACGCAGTATTTT